The 25 T cell receptor beta chains in this list originate from one sample, sequenced in a study of blood T cell repertoires in COVID-19. Data came from immunoSEQ multiplex PCR; TCRdb stores just in-frame clones and leaves some out. The sample records more than 90,000 clones, around 85% being singletons. Material: peripheral blood. The receptors stem from a woman between 65 and 79 years old with active or convalescent COVID-19.

This clone was counted between two and nine times. The chain combines TRBV11-2 with TRBJ2-3; a possible D gene is TRBD1 (5 bases). The germline gives CDR1 SGHAT, CDR2 FQNNGV. There are 14 residues in the CDR3. Trimming took 0 bases from V and 4 from J, leaving 8 bases between them. As DNA, the CDR3 is TGTGCCAGCAGCTTAGACACAGGTGCAGATACGCAGTATTTT. It is translated as CASSLDTGADTQYF. Full variable domain (outside the CDR3, taken from reference TRBV11-2 and TRBJ2-3): EAGVAQSPRYKIIEKRQSVAFWCNPISGHATLYWYQQILGQGPKLLIQFQNNGVVDDSQLPKDRFSAERLKGVDSTLKIQPAKLEDSAVYLCASSLDTGADTQYFGPGTRLTVL.

The chain has TRBV7-3 and TRBJ2-3, with 10 bases fitting TRBD2. CDR1 is SGHTA, CDR2 FQGTGA, per germline. CDR3 length: 16 amino acids. V shed 5 bases, J shed 2 bases, and the junction held 7 bases outside the gene matches. The CDR3 is CASSPGLASFTDTQYF. CDR3 nucleotide sequence: TGTGCCAGCAGCCCGGGACTAGCGTCCTTCACAGATACGCAGTATTTT.

The V call is TRBV18, the J call TRBJ1-1; D might be TRBD1 (5 bases). In germline, CDR1 is KGHSH, CDR2 LQKENI. The CDR3 is made up of 14 amino acids. Trimming removed 4 bases at V and 1 base at J, with 10 bases between. In DNA, the CDR3 is TGTGCCAGCTCACTTCAGGGTACGAACACTGAAGCTTTCTTT. Translated: CASSLQGTNTEAFF.

The chain uses TRBV19 and TRBJ2-1, with TRBD2 identical over 9 bases. The V gene's germline CDR1 is LNHDA and CDR2 SQIVND (reference sequence). This CDR3 comprises 15 residues. The trim removed 4 bases at V and 1 base at J, leaving 2 bases unmatched. The CDR3 DNA reads TGTGCCAGTAGTAGTCTAGCGGGGTCCTACAATGAGCAGTTCTTC. It yields the protein CASSSLAGSYNEQFF.

The V and J genes are TRBV4-1 and TRBJ1-4; D might be TRBD1 (6 bases). Germline V gene data show CDR1 as MGHRA and CDR2 as YSYEKL. The CDR3 length is 15 residues. V lost 0 bases and J lost 10, with 15 bases in between. This CDR3 reads CASSQDQGSRGKLFF. CDR3 coding DNA: TGCGCCAGCAGCCAAGATCAGGGGTCCCGCGGAAAACTGTTTTTT.

The chain combines TRBV6-6 with TRBJ1-2; no clear D gene. The CDR3 sequence is 14 residues long. Germline V gene data show CDR1 as MNHNY and CDR2 as SVGAGI (reference sequence). The V and J ends lost 2 bases and 2 bases respectively, with 9 bases between them. This CDR3 reads CASSYPGINYGYTF. The CDR3 DNA reads as TGTGCCAGCAGTTACCCTGGCATAAACTATGGCTACACCTTC.

This clone was seen more than once but under ten times. The chain employs TRBV20-1 and TRBJ1-3; 7 nucleotides match TRBD1. CDR3 length equals 12 residues. V shed 3 bases and J 8 bases; nucleotides not matched to a gene: 4. Germline CDR1 is DFQATT and CDR2 is SNEGSKA (reference sequence). This CDR3 is CSASPGGDTIYF. The DNA for the CDR3 is TGCAGTGCTAGTCCAGGGGGTGACACCATATATTTT.

The chain carries TRBV27 and TRBJ1-2; 10 bases match TRBD1. This CDR3 has 16 residues. Germline CDR1 and CDR2: MNHEY and SMNVEV (reference sequence). J lost 4 bases, V lost 2 bases, and 7 bases had no gene match. The CDR3, as DNA: TGTGCCAGCAGTTTAAAGGGAGGACAGGGGGTCTATGGCTACACCTTC. Residues: CASSLKGGQGVYGYTF.

V and J are TRBV7-2 and TRBJ2-1; D not resolved. Trimming removed 1 base from V and 0 bases from J, with 13 bases in between. Germline CDR1 reads SGHTA; CDR2 reads FQGNSA. This CDR3 has 17 residues. DNA for the CDR3: TGTGCCAGCAGCTTAGGCGGCTCCCGCAGCTCCTACAATGAGCAGTTCTTC. This gives the protein CASSLGGSRSSYNEQFF.

The chain carries TRBV19 and TRBJ1-3; tentatively, D is TRBD1 (5 bases). This CDR3 has 15 residues. V lost 3 bases and J lost 4, with 13 bases in between. The germline V gene has CDR1 LNHDA and CDR2 SQIVND (reference sequence). The CDR3 region has the DNA TGTGCCAGTAGTATTCAGCCGGGGGACGGAAACACCATATATTTT. It specifies CASSIQPGDGNTIYF.

The rearrangement uses TRBV7-9 and TRBJ1-1; weak D call: TRBD1 (5 bases). V was trimmed by 8 bases and J by 4 bases, leaving 14 bases between them. Per the germline V gene, CDR1 is SEHNR and CDR2 is FQNEAQ (reference sequence). The CDR3 contains 13 residues. CDR3 sequence (DNA): TGTGCCAGCGTCGGGGGAGGGTTCACTGAAGCTTTCTTT. It codes for CASVGGGFTEAFF. Combining the CDR3 with reference TRBV7-9 and TRBJ1-1 gives the whole variable domain DTGVSQNPRHKITKRGQNVTFRCDPISEHNRLYWYRQTLGQGPEFLTYFQNEAQLEKSRLLSDRFSAERPKGSFSTLEIQRTEQGDSAMYLCASVGGGFTEAFFGQGTRLTVV.

The J gene is TRBJ2-3, the V gene TRBV19, with TRBD2 matching over 9 bases. CDR3 length: 19 residues. The germline CDR1 and CDR2 sequences are LNHDA and SQIVND (reference sequence). V dropped 6 bases and J dropped 2; count of bases not matched to a gene: 18. The CDR3 region has the DNA TGTGCCAGTAGGGCAGGACTAGCGAGTGACCTGGCCCCCACAGATACGCAGTATTTT. Translation gives CASRAGLASDLAPTDTQYF.

On this clone itself: Other DNA sequences in the sample encode the same CDR3. J is TRBJ1-5 and V is TRBV19, with a weak D call TRBD1 (5 bases). The CDR3 spans 14 residues. Germline loops: CDR1 LNHDA, CDR2 SQIVND (reference sequence). The V and J ends lost 3 bases and 2 bases respectively, with 8 bases between them. The CDR3 sequence is CASSIQGGNQPQHF. As DNA, the CDR3 is TGTGCCAGTAGTATTCAGGGTGGCAATCAGCCCCAGCATTTT.

The gene calls are TRBV24-1 and TRBJ2-3; D is uncertain. The CDR3 loop spans 14 amino acids. Germline CDR1 reads KGHDR; CDR2 reads SFDVKD. The germline V and J ends were trimmed by 3 bases and 4 bases, with 10 bases remaining between them. CDR3 residues: CATSDPGSSDTQYF. CDR3 nucleotides: TGTGCCACCAGTGATCCCGGGTCTTCAGATACGCAGTATTTT.

The rearrangement joins TRBV5-1 to TRBJ2-1, with 8 nucleotides matching TRBD1. The germline V gene has CDR1 SGHRS and CDR2 YFSETQ. After removal of 0 bases from V and 6 bases from J, the junction contained 11 bases not matched to a gene. This CDR3 region has 17 residues. The CDR3 sequence is CASSLGIGTGRGNEQFF. CDR3 DNA sequence: TGCGCCAGCAGCTTGGGCATCGGGACAGGACGGGGCAATGAGCAGTTCTTC.

The chain couples TRBV5-1 to TRBJ2-5; 7 positions agree with TRBD1. The CDR3 covers 15 residues. CDR1 and CDR2 (germline): SGHRS, YFSETQ. V lost 2 bases and J lost 1; bases outside the gene matches: 5. The CDR3 sequence: CASSFTGTVQETQYF. DNA of the CDR3: TGCGCCAGCAGCTTTACCGGGACAGTCCAAGAGACCCAGTACTTC.

J is TRBJ2-7 and V is TRBV5-4; D not certain. Germline values: CDR1 SGHNT, CDR2 YYREEE (reference sequence). The CDR3 consists of 15 residues. Trimming took 0 bases from V and 4 from J, leaving 14 bases between them. DNA for the CDR3: TGTGCCAGCAGCTTGGACTTATTGGCGACTTACGAGCAGTACTTC. This translates into CASSLDLLATYEQYF.

This clone was seen a few times. This same CDR3 is encoded by further DNA sequences in the sample. V gene TRBV11-2 combines with J gene TRBJ2-1; 7 bases are a match to TRBD1. The V gene end was trimmed by 0 bases and the J gene end by 1 base; junction bases not matched to a gene: 3. The CDR3 spans 16 residues. Germline V gives CDR1 SGHAT, CDR2 FQNNGV. The CDR3 region is CASSLEGRGSYNEQFF. Written as DNA, the CDR3 is TGTGCCAGCAGCTTAGAAGGCAGGGGGTCCTACAATGAGCAGTTCTTC.

This clone was counted once. The chain has TRBV24-1 and TRBJ1-5; no firm D call. This CDR3 has 14 residues. The germline V gene has CDR1 KGHDR and CDR2 SFDVKD. Trimming shortened V by 2 bases and J by 3 bases, and 7 bases separated the two germline ends. CDR3 amino acids: CATSDSGFNQPQHF. The CDR3 DNA reads as TGTGCCACCAGTGATTCCGGTTTCAATCAGCCCCAGCATTTT.

The V call is TRBV2, the J call TRBJ1-1; D possibly corresponds to TRBD1 (6 bases). The CDR3 length is 13 residues. Deletions cut 5 bases from V and 1 base from J, with 8 bases between. Germline assignment: CDR1 SNHLY and CDR2 FYNNEI. The chain's CDR3 is CASSQTGNTEAFF. The CDR3 DNA reads TGTGCCAGCAGTCAGACAGGGAACACTGAAGCTTTCTTT.

The genes are TRBV4-2 and TRBJ2-1, with 8 bases aligning to TRBD2. CDR3 length: 15 residues. The germline V gene has CDR1 LGHNA and CDR2 YNFKEQ. The V and J ends lost 1 base and 4 bases, in that order; junction bases with no gene match: 3. The CDR3 protein is CASSQAGGPYNEQFF. In nucleotides, the CDR3 is TGTGCCAGCAGCCAAGCGGGGGGGCCGTACAATGAGCAGTTCTTC.

This clone has a handful of counts. The chain has TRBV2 and TRBJ2-7; D remains unclear. Trimming took off 8 bases at V and 6 bases at J, with 14 bases between the two ends. The CDR3 covers 12 residues. Germline CDR1 and CDR2: SNHLY and FYNNEI. CDR3 region: CASSPLIPEQYF. The CDR3 region has the DNA TGTGCCAGCTCCCCCTTAATTCCCGAGCAGTACTTC.

This clone was found a few times. The genes are TRBV21-1 and TRBJ1-6; the D call in the table, TRBD1, was not verified against the DNA. TRBV21-1 is recorded as a pseudogene. The CDR3 is 18 residues long. The DNA of the CDR3 is TGTGCCAGCAGCAAAGCCCGGGACAGGGGCGTAGTGAATTCACCCCTCCACTTT. Its translation is CASSKARDRGVVNSPLHF.

This chain links TRBV2 with TRBJ1-2; D perhaps matches TRBD1 (5 bases). Deletions cut 3 bases from V and 4 bases from J, with 12 bases between. This CDR3 is built from 14 residues. In germline, CDR1 is SNHLY, CDR2 FYNNEI. The CDR3 region is CASSEQRQIYGYTF. For the CDR3, the DNA is TGTGCCAGCAGTGAGCAGAGACAGATCTATGGCTACACCTTC.

V usage is TRBV24-1 and J usage is TRBJ1-5; possible D gene TRBD1, 6 bases. The V gene's germline CDR1 is KGHDR and CDR2 SFDVKD. Trimming took 3 bases from V and 6 from J, leaving 11 bases between them. CDR3 length: 14 amino acids. The CDR3 nucleotides are TGTGCCACCAGTGATCCTAGACAGGCTCAGCCCCAGCATTTT. Translating gives CATSDPRQAQPQHF.